Each of the 20 T cell receptor beta chains below was sequenced from the same sample in a study of cytomegalovirus exposure and HLA in healthy donors. Using immunoSEQ multiplex PCR, the repertoire was profiled, and TCRdb retains in-frame clones only, with some absent. The sample lists 250,000 to 400,000 clones, approximately 85% occurring once. The material sequenced was PBMCs. Receptors were obtained from a man in his thirties or forties in good health and CMV-seronegative.

This clone was detected only once. V is TRBV7-2 and J is TRBJ2-1, with a possible D match to TRBD1 (6 bases). Germline V gene data show CDR1 as SGHTA and CDR2 as FQGNSA. The CDR3 has 13 residues. Trimming took 5 bases from V and 5 from J, leaving 10 bases between them. The DNA for the CDR3 is TGTGCCAGCAGCCTAGGACAGAACAATGAGCAGTTCTTC. It translates to CASSLGQNNEQFF.

The V call is TRBV7-9, the J call TRBJ1-2; TRBD1 aligns across 10 bases. The CDR3 has 15 amino acids. The junction had 4 bases not matched to a gene; V was cut back by 3 bases and J by 3 bases. CDR1 and CDR2 from the germline V gene are SEHNR and FQNEAQ (reference sequence). CDR3: CASSFLTGGDYGYTF. CDR3 DNA sequence: TGTGCCAGCAGCTTTCTGACAGGGGGCGACTATGGCTACACCTTC.

The chain carries TRBV4-1 and TRBJ1-1; D gene unclear. V was clipped by 1 base and J by 1 base, with 10 bases between them. Per the germline V gene, CDR1 is MGHRA and CDR2 is YSYEKL. The CDR3 is 15 residues long. In DNA form, the CDR3 reads TGCGCCAGCAGCCAAGCCATCGGAGGGAACACTGAAGCTTTCTTT. This encodes CASSQAIGGNTEAFF.

The genes are TRBV27 and TRBJ1-6, with D perhaps TRBD1 (5 bases). Trimming removed 4 bases at V and 2 bases at J, with 24 bases between. CDR3 size: 20 residues. The germline V gene has CDR1 MNHEY and CDR2 SMNVEV (reference sequence). Written as DNA, the CDR3 is TGTGCCAGCAGTTCCACCTCAGACAGACCACCCTACACCTATAATTCACCCCTCCACTTT. As protein: CASSSTSDRPPYTYNSPLHF.

The chain couples TRBV18 to TRBJ2-1; 8 nucleotides align to TRBD2. The length of the CDR3 is 15 residues. Germline values: CDR1 KGHSH, CDR2 LQKENI. The V segment lost 5 bases and the J segment 6 bases; nucleotides outside the gene matches: 9. The CDR3 loop reads CASSTSGGLANEQFF. CDR3 bases: TGTGCCAGCTCAACCTCGGGGGGGCTGGCCAATGAGCAGTTCTTC. The variable domain in full, with the rest retrieved from reference TRBV18 and TRBJ2-1, is NAGVMQNPRHLVRRRGQEARLRCSPMKGHSHVYWYRQLPEEGLKFMVYLQKENIIDESGMPKERFSAEFPKEGPSILRIQQVVRGDSAAYFCASSTSGGLANEQFFGPGTRLTVL.

This chain joins TRBV6-5 and TRBJ2-4; possibly TRBD2 for D (5 bases). The V end was cut by 7 bases, the J end by 3 bases, with 13 bases between. Germline V gives CDR1 MNHEY, CDR2 SVGAGI. The CDR3 is 14 residues long. CDR3 coding DNA: TGTGCCAGCACGAACCTCGGGGACAAAAACATTCAGTACTTC. Its protein is CASTNLGDKNIQYF.

The rearrangement uses TRBV2 and TRBJ2-2; the D is unclear. The germline CDR1 and CDR2 sequences are SNHLY and FYNNEI. The ends were cut back, 7 bases at V and 6 bases at J, with 18 bases in the middle. This CDR3 comprises 15 residues. CDR3 nucleotide sequence: TGTGCCAGCATTATCGACGTACTGGGCGCCGGGGAGCTGTTTTTT. As protein: CASIIDVLGAGELFF.

V gene TRBV6-5 combines with J gene TRBJ1-2; no firm D call. This CDR3 is built from 13 residues. Trimming pared 0 bases from V and 2 bases from J, leaving 4 bases between. CDR1 and CDR2 (germline): MNHEY, SVGAGI. CDR3 DNA sequence: TGTGCCAGCAGTTACTCCGGGAACTATGGCTACACCTTC. This encodes CASSYSGNYGYTF.

This clone appeared once. CDR3 sequence reads: CASSLGTGIPYEQYF. The CDR3 DNA follows: TGTGCCAGCAGTTTGGGGACAGGGATCCCCTACGAGCAGTACTTC. The rearrangement links TRBV27 to TRBJ2-7; 9 nucleotides match TRBD1. CDR3 length: 15 amino acids. The V gene end was trimmed by 3 bases and the J gene end by 2 bases; junction bases not matched to a gene: 5. From germline, CDR1 is MNHEY and CDR2 SMNVEV (reference sequence).

The chain is built from TRBV6-6 and TRBJ2-7, with a tentative D call TRBD2 (6 bases). CDR1 and CDR2 (germline): MNHNY, SVGAGI (reference sequence). The V gene lost 6 bases and the J gene lost 0 bases, with 12 bases spanning the gap. The CDR3 consists of 14 residues. The CDR3 sequence: CASREGGDSYEQYF. CDR3 nucleotide sequence: TGTGCCAGCAGGGAGGGCGGGGACTCCTACGAGCAGTACTTC.

J is TRBJ1-1 and V is TRBV10-1, with TRBD1 as a possible D gene (5 bases). This CDR3 comprises 15 residues. Germline-derived CDR1 and CDR2 are WNHNN and SYGVQD (reference sequence). Trimming shortened V by 2 bases and J by 0 bases, and 10 bases separated the two germline ends. The CDR3, as DNA: TGCGCCAGCAGTGAGGCGTGGGGCGTGAACACTGAAGCTTTCTTT. This encodes CASSEAWGVNTEAFF.

This clone was picked up a small number of times. The CDR3 spells CASSVPRTPEPATNEKLFF. The DNA for the CDR3 is TGTGCCAGCAGCGTACCTAGGACTCCTGAACCTGCAACTAATGAAAAACTGTTTTTT. This chain uses TRBV2 with TRBJ1-4; D gene uncertain. The CDR3 is 19 amino acids. V was shortened by 6 bases and J by 0 bases, with 23 bases between the two germline ends. Germline V gene sequence: CDR1 SNHLY, CDR2 FYNNEI.

V and J are TRBV10-1 and TRBJ2-7; 8 bases agree with TRBD2. Germline trimming cut 3 bases from V and 1 base from J; bases unmatched to any gene: 2. This CDR3 spans 14 amino acids. The germline gives CDR1 WNHNN, CDR2 SYGVQD (reference sequence). CDR3 nucleotides: TGCGCCAGCAGTGAACAGCGGGGGTCCTACGAGCAGTACTTC. Residues: CASSEQRGSYEQYF.

CDR3 region: CSVERAVMNTEAFF. The CDR3 DNA is TGCAGCGTTGAGAGGGCGGTAATGAACACTGAAGCTTTCTTT. The V gene is TRBV29-1, the J gene TRBJ1-1; D is unresolved. The CDR3 runs 14 residues. With 3 bases removed from V and 0 bases from J, the gap between germline ends came to 11 bases. CDR1 is SQVTM, CDR2 ANQGSEA, per germline.

This clone was counted a few times. The J gene is TRBJ2-1, the V gene TRBV27; 7 bases match TRBD1. Germline CDR1 reads MNHEY; CDR2 reads SMNVEV (reference sequence). Unmatched junction bases numbered 4, after V lost 4 bases and J lost 4 bases. There are 14 residues in the CDR3. The DNA for the CDR3 is TGTGCCAGCAGTTCCCCGGGACAGTACAATGAGCAGTTCTTC. This encodes CASSSPGQYNEQFF.

The chain joins TRBV19 to TRBJ2-3; no clear D. The V end was cut by 7 bases, the J end by 2 bases, with 19 bases between. CDR1 is LNHDA, CDR2 SQIVND, per germline (reference sequence). This CDR3 region has 16 residues. The CDR3 spells CASTLGPEPYTDTQYF. Written as DNA, the CDR3 is TGTGCCAGTACCCTGGGCCCGGAACCTTACACAGATACGCAGTATTTT.

V usage is TRBV10-2 and J usage is TRBJ1-5; no clear D. Germline loops: CDR1 WSHSY, CDR2 SAAADI. This CDR3 is 13 amino acids long. V shed 8 bases and J shed 3 bases, with 11 bases lying between them. In DNA, the CDR3 is TGCGCCAGCGCAGTGAGGGACAATCAGCCCCAGCATTTT. It is translated as CASAVRDNQPQHF.

The chain combines TRBV18 with TRBJ2-1; D perhaps matches TRBD1 (6 bases). V was shortened by 0 bases and J by 5 bases, with 14 bases between the two germline ends. The CDR3 sequence is 16 residues long. Germline V gene data show CDR1 as KGHSH and CDR2 as LQKENI. CDR3 coding DNA: TGTGCCAGCTCACCACCGACGGGACAAGGGAACAATGAGCAGTTCTTC. Translated, it gives CASSPPTGQGNNEQFF.

V and J are TRBV7-9 and TRBJ2-7; D is perhaps TRBD2 (6 bases). V gave up 1 base and J gave up 6 bases, with 13 bases separating them. CDR3 length: 14 residues. Germline loops: CDR1 SEHNR, CDR2 FQNEAQ (reference sequence). CDR3 sequence (DNA): TGTGCCAGCAGCTTAGACGGGGGACGAGTCGAGCAGTACTTC. Amino acids: CASSLDGGRVEQYF.

CDR3 loop: CASSLTTGVEKLFF. The CDR3 nucleotides read TGTGCCAGCAGCTTGACGACAGGGGTTGAAAAACTGTTTTTT. The chain joins TRBV11-2 to TRBJ1-4; 8 bases fit TRBD1. The junction had 4 bases not matched to a gene; V was cut back by 3 bases and J by 7 bases. Germline V gene data show CDR1 as SGHAT and CDR2 as FQNNGV. The CDR3 totals 14 residues. The complete variable domain, with remaining parts taken from reference TRBV11-2 and TRBJ1-4, reads EAGVAQSPRYKIIEKRQSVAFWCNPISGHATLYWYQQILGQGPKLLIQFQNNGVVDDSQLPKDRFSAERLKGVDSTLKIQPAKLEDSAVYLCASSLTTGVEKLFFGSGTQLSVL.